This is a list of T cell receptor beta chains from one sample in a study of cytomegalovirus exposure and HLA in healthy donors. TCRdb's table, derived via immunoSEQ multiplex PCR, lists solely in-frame clones and lacks some. The sample records about 280,000 clones, about 86% being singletons. Sequenced sample: PBMCs. The receptors here all came from a woman aged 18 to 35 in good health and CMV-seronegative. Both conserved end residues are part of each CDR3. D genes are given only for firm matches. Clone size appears in some rows only: once, few, many, or a class for an expanded clone.

j_gene	v_gene	abundance	d_gene	CDR3aa	CDR3nt
TRBJ2-3	TRBV2	-	TRBD1	CASPPGQGDTQYF	TGTGCCAGCCCGCCGGGACAGGGAGATACGCAGTATTTT
TRBJ2-3	TRBV7-8	-	-	CAGGGNADTQYF	TGTGCCGGCGGCGGAAATGCGGATACGCAGTATTTT
TRBJ2-7	TRBV11-3	-	-	CASSLARGHEQYF	TGTGCCAGCAGCTTAGCCAGGGGCCACGAGCAGTACTTC
TRBJ1-1	TRBV4-1	-	-	CASSQAHTNTEAFF	TGCGCCAGCAGCCAAGCACACACCAACACTGAAGCTTTCTTT
TRBJ1-6	TRBV5-4	-	TRBD1	CASSSSQGVGSPLHF	TGTGCCAGCAGCTCATCTCAGGGGGTGGGTTCACCCCTCCACTTT
TRBJ2-3	TRBV5-6	-	-	CASSQGLDTQYF	TGTGCCAGCAGCCAAGGACTAGATACGCAGTATTTT
TRBJ2-3	TRBV6-6	-	TRBD1	CASGRGTGTDTQYF	TGTGCCAGCGGGCGGGGGACAGGGACCGATACGCAGTATTTT
TRBJ1-4	TRBV27	-	TRBD1	CASSPDRGGEKLFF	TGTGCCAGCAGTCCGGACAGGGGTGGCGAAAAACTGTTTTTT
TRBJ1-4	TRBV5-4	few	-	CASRMDGGEKLFF	TGTGCCAGCAGGATGGACGGGGGGGAAAAACTGTTTTTT
TRBJ2-5	TRBV10-2	-	-	CASSGRPQETQYF	TGCGCCAGCAGTGGCAGGCCCCAAGAGACCCAGTACTTC
TRBJ1-4	TRBV30	-	-	CAWAGVISEKLFF	TGTGCCTGGGCGGGAGTTATCTCTGAAAAACTGTTTTTT
TRBJ2-7	TRBV4-3	-	TRBD1	CASSQEGTGYDYEQYF	TGCGCCAGCAGCCAAGAAGGGACAGGGTATGACTACGAGCAGTACTTC
TRBJ2-4	TRBV10-2	-	-	CASSDLLAKNIQYF	TGCGCCAGCAGTGACCTATTAGCCAAAAACATTCAGTACTTC
TRBJ2-3	TRBV11-3	-	-	CASSPVGGETQYF	TGTGCCAGCAGCCCAGTAGGGGGGGAGACGCAGTATTTT
TRBJ1-3	TRBV7-3	-	TRBD1	CASSPDRVAGNTIYF	TGTGCCAGCAGCCCCGACAGGGTGGCTGGAAACACCATATATTTT
TRBJ1-4	TRBV2	-	-	CASSPPGGTTNEKLFF	TGTGCCAGCAGTCCCCCGGGAGGAACTACTAATGAAAAACTGTTTTTT
TRBJ1-2	TRBV12-5	-	-	CASGLVAGPSYTF	TGTGCTAGTGGTTTGGTAGCAGGGCCTAGCTACACCTTC
TRBJ2-1	TRBV5-1	-	-	CASSLALGGNEQFF	TGCGCCAGCAGCTTGGCACTAGGCGGAAATGAGCAGTTCTTC
TRBJ2-7	TRBV5-1	-	TRBD1	CASSRNDRDHEQYF	TGCGCCAGCAGCCGAAACGACAGGGACCACGAGCAGTACTTC
TRBJ2-3	TRBV11-3	-	TRBD2	CASSSLSSGRGDTQYF	TGTGCCAGCAGCTCCCTGTCTAGCGGGAGGGGAGATACGCAGTATTTT
TRBJ1-2	TRBV7-9	-	-	CASSLGSGSGYTF	TGTGCCAGCAGCTTAGGGTCGGGATCGGGCTACACCTTC
TRBJ1-2	TRBV6-4	-	TRBD1	CASSYDREANYGYTF	TGTGCCAGCAGCTACGACAGGGAAGCTAACTATGGCTACACCTTC
TRBJ2-3	TRBV11-3	-	-	CASNRADTQYF	TGTGCCAGCAACCGGGCAGATACGCAGTATTTT
TRBJ1-1	TRBV30	-	TRBD1	CAWRRDRDPVAEAFF	TGTGCCTGGAGAAGGGACAGGGACCCCGTTGCTGAAGCTTTCTTT
TRBJ2-7	TRBV9	-	-	CASSVGGQRSSEQYF	TGTGCCAGCAGCGTAGGGGGGCAGAGAAGCTCCGAGCAGTACTTC
TRBJ2-7	TRBV27	-	-	CASSLSGLPTYEQYF	TGTGCCAGCAGTTTATCAGGACTACCAACCTACGAGCAGTACTTC
TRBJ2-7	TRBV5-4	-	TRBD2	CASSLTSGKAYEQYF	TGTGCCAGCAGCTTAACTAGCGGCAAGGCCTACGAGCAGTACTTC
TRBJ2-3	TRBV29-1	-	TRBD2	CSAIPTSGSTDTQYF	TGCAGCGCTATACCGACTAGCGGGAGCACAGATACGCAGTATTTT
TRBJ2-7	TRBV11-2	-	-	CASSHAGASYEQYF	TGTGCCAGCAGCCACGCGGGGGCGAGTTACGAGCAGTACTTC
TRBJ1-2	TRBV15	-	TRBD1	CATSERGQGAGGYTF	TGTGCCACCAGCGAGAGGGGACAGGGGGCGGGAGGCTACACCTTC
TRBJ2-1	TRBV5-6	-	-	CASSLWVAPTYNEQFF	TGTGCCAGCAGCTTGTGGGTAGCTCCGACCTACAATGAGCAGTTCTTC
TRBJ1-3	TRBV6-5	-	-	CASSQGRNTIYF	TGTGCCAGCAGTCAGGGAAGAAACACCATATATTTT
TRBJ1-4	TRBV7-2	-	-	CASRGRRDTNEKLFF	TGTGCCAGCAGGGGGAGGAGAGACACTAATGAAAAACTGTTTTTT
TRBJ2-1	TRBV9	once	TRBD2	CASSARLAGGHNEQFF	TGTGCCAGCAGCGCCAGACTAGCGGGGGGCCACAATGAGCAGTTCTTC
TRBJ2-7	TRBV30	-	TRBD1	CAWSPGQGPYEQYF	TGTGCCTGGAGCCCGGGACAGGGACCCTACGAGCAGTACTTC
TRBJ2-1	TRBV7-6	-	-	CASSLHSGSSYNEQFF	TGTGCCAGCAGCTTACATTCAGGGTCCTCCTACAATGAGCAGTTCTTC
TRBJ2-7	TRBV6-5	-	-	CASSYLVRAYEQYF	TGTGCCAGCAGTTACCTAGTCAGAGCCTACGAGCAGTACTTC
TRBJ2-7	TRBV6-5	once	TRBD1	CASSSWTGSNEQYF	TGTGCCAGCAGTTCCTGGACAGGGAGCAACGAGCAGTACTTC
TRBJ1-2	TRBV9	-	TRBD1	CASSGQGVNYGYTF	TGTGCCAGCAGCGGACAGGGAGTTAACTATGGCTACACCTTC
TRBJ2-3	TRBV27	-	-	CASSPQFGDTQYF	TGTGCCAGCAGTCCCCAATTCGGAGATACGCAGTATTTT
TRBJ2-3	TRBV30	-	TRBD2	CAWVTSGGADTQYF	TGTGCCTGGGTAACTAGCGGGGGAGCAGATACGCAGTATTTT
TRBJ1-2	TRBV12-2	-	-	CASRLRGQRQNYGYTF	TGTGCAAGTCGCTTGCGGGGACAGCGTCAAAACTATGGCTACACCTTC
TRBJ2-2	TRBV2	-	TRBD2	CASSSSGSWAGELFF	TGTGCCAGCAGTTCTAGCGGGAGTTGGGCCGGGGAGCTGTTTTTT
TRBJ1-2	TRBV28	few	-	CASMNRPVYGYTF	TGTGCCAGCATGAACCGTCCGGTCTATGGCTACACCTTC
TRBJ2-7	TRBV25-1	-	-	CASSESGGAYEQYF	TGTGCCAGCAGTGAATCCGGCGGAGCCTACGAGCAGTACTTC
TRBJ2-3	TRBV6-5	-	-	CASSYSPGADTQYF	TGTGCCAGCAGTTACTCGCCAGGTGCAGATACGCAGTATTTT
TRBJ2-7	TRBV5-4	-	TRBD2	CASSPGGGRASYEQYF	TGTGCCAGCAGCCCGGGAGGCGGGAGGGCCTCCTACGAGCAGTACTTC
TRBJ1-2	TRBV7-2	-	-	CASSPSTGNYGYTF	TGTGCCAGCAGCCCTTCTACAGGGAACTATGGCTACACCTTC
TRBJ1-6	TRBV19	-	-	CASTVGQPNSPLHF	TGTGCCAGTACCGTCGGACAGCCAAATTCACCCCTCCACTTT
TRBJ2-2	TRBV5-6	-	-	CASSSDRSSRSTGELFF	TGTGCCAGCAGCTCAGACAGGTCTAGCCGATCCACCGGGGAGCTGTTTTTT
TRBJ2-3	TRBV4-3	once	TRBD2	CASSRLLYGGGMTDTQYF	TGCGCCAGCAGCCGGTTATTGTACGGCGGGGGTATGACAGATACGCAGTATTTT
TRBJ1-1	TRBV5-4	-	-	CASRQGRENTEAFF	TGTGCCAGCAGACAGGGACGGGAGAACACTGAAGCTTTCTTT